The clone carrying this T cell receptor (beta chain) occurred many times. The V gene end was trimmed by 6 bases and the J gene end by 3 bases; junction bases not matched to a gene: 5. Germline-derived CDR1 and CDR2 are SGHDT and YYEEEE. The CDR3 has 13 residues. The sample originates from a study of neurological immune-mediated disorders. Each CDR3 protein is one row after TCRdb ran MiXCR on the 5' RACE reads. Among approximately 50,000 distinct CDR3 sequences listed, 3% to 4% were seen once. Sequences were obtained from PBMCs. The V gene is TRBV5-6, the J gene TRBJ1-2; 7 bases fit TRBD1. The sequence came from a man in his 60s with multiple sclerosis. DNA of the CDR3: TGTGCCAGCACCGGGACAGTTTACTATGGCTACACCTTC. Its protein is CASTGTVYYGYTF.